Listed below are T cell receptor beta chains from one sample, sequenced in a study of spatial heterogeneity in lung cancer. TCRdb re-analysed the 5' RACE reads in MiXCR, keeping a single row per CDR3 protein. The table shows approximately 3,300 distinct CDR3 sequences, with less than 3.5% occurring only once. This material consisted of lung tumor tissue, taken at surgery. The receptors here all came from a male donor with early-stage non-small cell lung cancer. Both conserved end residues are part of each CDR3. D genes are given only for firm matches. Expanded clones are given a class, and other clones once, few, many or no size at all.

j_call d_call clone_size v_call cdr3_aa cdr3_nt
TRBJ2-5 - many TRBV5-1 CASSLGHGRETQYF TGCGCCAGCAGCTTGGGCCATGGTCGGGAGACCCAGTACTTC
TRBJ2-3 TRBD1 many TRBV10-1 CASRTRWTGRSTDTQYF TGCGCCAGCAGGACACGCTGGACAGGGCGCAGCACAGATACGCAGTATTTT
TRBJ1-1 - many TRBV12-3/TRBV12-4 CASSLQVNTEAFF TGTGCCAGCAGTTTACAGGTGAACACTGAAGCTTTCTTT
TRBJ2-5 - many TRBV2 CASGPVGGQETQYF TGTGCCAGCGGACCGGTCGGGGGCCAAGAGACCCAGTACTTC
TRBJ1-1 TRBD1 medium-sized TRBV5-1 CASSPRDRVFGAFF TGCGCCAGCAGCCCCCGGGACAGGGTTTTTGGAGCTTTCTTT
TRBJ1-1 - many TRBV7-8 CASSTTGHTLGAFF TGTGCCAGCAGCACAACCGGGCATACTTTGGGAGCTTTCTTT
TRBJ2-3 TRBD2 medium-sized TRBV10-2 CASRAGPGLAGGTQYF TGCGCCAGCCGCGCTGGCCCGGGACTAGCGGGGGGTACGCAGTATTTT
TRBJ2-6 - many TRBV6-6 CASSYDSSGANVLTF TGTGCCAGCAGTTACGACAGCTCTGGGGCCAACGTCCTGACTTTC
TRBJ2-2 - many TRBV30 CAWKQTGELFF TGTGCCTGGAAGCAGACCGGGGAGCTGTTTTTT
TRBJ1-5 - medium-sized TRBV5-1 CASSLGGSRNQPQHF TGCGCCAGCAGCTTGGGGGGGTCACGCAATCAGCCCCAGCATTTT
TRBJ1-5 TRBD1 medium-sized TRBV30 CAWSVPGQGRQPQHF TGTGCCTGGAGTGTACCGGGACAGGGTCGTCAGCCCCAGCATTTT
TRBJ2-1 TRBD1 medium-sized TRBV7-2 CASSLDAGTGLYNEQFF TGTGCCAGCAGCTTAGACGCCGGGACAGGGCTCTACAATGAGCAGTTCTTC
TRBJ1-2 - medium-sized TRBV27 CASRMGGGYTF TGTGCCAGCAGGATGGGAGGCGGCTACACCTTC
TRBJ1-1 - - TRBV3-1 CASSPGLGNTEAFF TGTGCCAGCAGCCCAGGACTGGGGAACACTGAAGCTTTCTTT
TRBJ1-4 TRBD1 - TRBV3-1 CASSHFSTGVDEKLFF TGTGCCAGCAGCCATTTCTCGACAGGGGTGGATGAAAAACTGTTTTTT
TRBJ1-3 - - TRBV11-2 CASSFSSGNTIYF TGTGCCAGCAGCTTCAGCTCTGGAAACACCATATATTTT
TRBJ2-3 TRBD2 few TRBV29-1 CSVEGRGDTDTQYF TGCAGCGTTGAAGGGCGGGGGGACACAGATACGCAGTATTTT
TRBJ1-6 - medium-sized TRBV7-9 CASSTGVYGSPLHF TGTGCCAGCAGCACCGGGGTGTATGGTTCACCCCTCCACTTT
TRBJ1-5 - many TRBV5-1 CASSLQAGSNQPQHF TGCGCCAGCAGCTTGCAGGCGGGAAGCAATCAGCCCCAGCATTTT
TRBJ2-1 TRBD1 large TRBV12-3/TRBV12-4 CASSPGTVYNEQFF TGTGCCAGCAGCCCAGGGACAGTTTACAATGAGCAGTTCTTC
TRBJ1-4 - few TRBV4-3 CASSLSPGGAGKKLFF TGCGCCAGCAGCCTTTCGCCCGGAGGGGCCGGGAAAAAACTGTTTTTT
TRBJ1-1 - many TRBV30 CAWSVFRGAEAFF TGTGCCTGGAGTGTCTTCAGGGGCGCTGAAGCTTTCTTT
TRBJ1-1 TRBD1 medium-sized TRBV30 CAYNRGLGNTEAFF TGTGCCTATAACAGGGGTCTAGGGAACACTGAAGCTTTCTTT
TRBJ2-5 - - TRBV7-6 CASSLVSGQRMTQYF TGTGCCAGCAGCTTAGTGTCTGGACAAAGGATGACCCAGTACTTC
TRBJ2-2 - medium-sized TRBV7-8 CASSFKSVRNTGELFF TGTGCCAGCAGCTTTAAGTCCGTCAGGAACACCGGGGAGCTGTTTTTT
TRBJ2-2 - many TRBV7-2 CASSWVHTGELFF TGTGCCAGCAGCTGGGTACACACCGGGGAGCTGTTTTTT
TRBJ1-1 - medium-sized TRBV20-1 CSARWVMVAEAFF TGCAGTGCTAGATGGGTGATGGTCGCTGAAGCTTTCTTT
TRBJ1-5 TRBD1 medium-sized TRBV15 CATSGGSEQGANQPQHF TGTGCCACCAGCGGAGGCTCCGAACAGGGGGCAAATCAGCCCCAGCATTTT
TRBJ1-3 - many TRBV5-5 CASSPIYSGNTIYF TGTGCCAGCAGCCCCATTTACTCTGGAAACACCATATATTTT
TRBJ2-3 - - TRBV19 CASRPTSTDTQYF TGTGCCAGTAGGCCGACTAGCACAGATACGCAGTATTTT
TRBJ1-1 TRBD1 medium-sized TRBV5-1 CASSLYRGGTEAFF TGCGCCAGCAGCTTGTACAGGGGAGGCACTGAAGCTTTCTTT
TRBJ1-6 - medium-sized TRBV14 CASRDGGRSPLHF TGTGCCAGCAGGGACGGGGGGCGTTCACCCCTCCACTTT
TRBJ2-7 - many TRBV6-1 CASSEDTYEQYF TGTGCCAGCAGTGAGGACACCTACGAGCAGTACTTC
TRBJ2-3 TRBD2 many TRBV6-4 CASSEAGGASDTQYF TGTGCCAGCAGTGAGGCGGGGGGGGCGTCAGATACGCAGTATTTT
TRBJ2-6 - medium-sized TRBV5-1 CASSSQTPGANVLTF TGCGCCAGCAGCTCACAGACTCCTGGGGCCAACGTCCTGACTTTC
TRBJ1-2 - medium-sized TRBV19 CATQVTYGYTF TGTGCAACACAGGTGACCTATGGCTACACCTTC
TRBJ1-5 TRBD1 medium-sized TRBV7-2 CASSSGQGRQPQHF TGTGCCAGCAGCTCGGGACAGGGGAGGCAGCCCCAGCATTTT
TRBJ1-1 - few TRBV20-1 CSARGLTINPEAFF TGCAGTGCTAGAGGTTTAACAATAAACCCTGAAGCTTTCTTT
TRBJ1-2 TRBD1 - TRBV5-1 CASSPGTGGSSGYTF TGCGCCAGCAGCCCCGGGACAGGGGGATCAAGCGGCTACACCTTC
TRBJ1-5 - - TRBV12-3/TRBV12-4 CASTSYREPQHF TGTGCCAGCACATCTTATCGGGAGCCCCAGCATTTT
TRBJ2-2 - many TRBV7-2 CASSLTRRGKGGELFF TGTGCCAGCAGCTTAACTCGTAGGGGGAAGGGCGGGGAGCTGTTTTTT
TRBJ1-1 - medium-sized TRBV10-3 CAITETGGGAFF TGTGCCATCACTGAAACTGGGGGAGGGGCTTTCTTT